Below, 24 T cell receptor beta chains from the same sample are listed, as sequenced in a study of T cell repertoires in cytomegalovirus infection. These TCRs' antigens remain unknown. One entry per CDR3 protein, called by TCRdb with MiXCR from the reads. The repertoire consists of some 560,000 distinct CDR3 sequences, with around 40% occurring once and the leading ten covering roughly 50%. The material sequenced was cultured PBMCs, taken from culture after CMV antigen stimulation. The receptors come from a human donor in good health (CMV status not recorded). Some clones in this sample may be carry-over from other donors' samples.

This rearrangement joins TRBV12-3 or TRBV12-4 to TRBJ1-4, with D perhaps matching TRBD1 (6 bases). The length of the CDR3 is 14 residues. Trimming shortened V by 4 bases and J by 6 bases, and 12 bases separated the two germline ends. The chain's CDR3 is CASSSGTRYEKLFF. The CDR3 nucleotides read TGTGCCAGCAGTTCCGGGACACGGTATGAAAAACTGTTTTTT.

CDR3 loop: CASSLASGGPPDTQYF. The CDR3 coding sequence is TGTGCCAGCAGCTTAGCGAGCGGGGGGCCGCCAGATACGCAGTATTTT. The chain couples TRBV7-9 to TRBJ2-3; 9 positions match TRBD2. The CDR3 sequence is 16 residues long. V shed 0 bases, J shed 4 bases, and the junction held 5 bases outside the gene matches. Per germline, CDR1 SEHNR and CDR2 FQNEAQ (reference sequence).

This chain uses TRBV7-2 with TRBJ2-5; D uncertain. V was shortened by 3 bases and J by 2 bases, with 10 bases between the two germline ends. The V gene's germline CDR1 is SGHTA and CDR2 FQGNSA. CDR3 length: 14 amino acids. The CDR3 region has the DNA TGTGCCAGCAGCTTTAGACAAACTCAAGAGACCCAGTACTTC. Translated: CASSFRQTQETQYF.

This clonotype was counted a few times. The V gene is TRBV7-2, the J gene TRBJ2-7, with a tentative D call TRBD2 (6 bases). The CDR3 has 15 amino acids. Germline V CDR1 and CDR2: SGHTA, FQGNSA. Trimming pared 4 bases from V and 2 bases from J, leaving 15 bases between. Written as DNA, the CDR3 is TGTGCCAGCAGCTCGGGACCTCCGGGGGCCTACGAGCAGTACTTC. Translation gives CASSSGPPGAYEQYF.

This chain links TRBV7-6 with TRBJ2-1; 10 positions agree with TRBD2. The CDR3 consists of 16 residues. The trim removed 4 bases at V and 4 bases at J, leaving 7 bases unmatched. CDR1 is SGHVS, CDR2 FNYEAQ, per germline. The CDR3 protein is CASSWELAGIYNEQFF. As DNA, the CDR3 is TGTGCCAGCAGCTGGGAACTAGCGGGGATATACAATGAGCAGTTCTTC.

This clonotype occurred a few times. This chain links TRBV7-8 with TRBJ2-3, with 9 bases identical to TRBD1. Trimming at V came to 6 bases and at J to 1 base, leaving 8 bases not matched to a gene. This CDR3 spans 16 amino acids. Germline loops: CDR1 SGHVS, CDR2 FQNEAQ. The CDR3 region is CASSPFTGGRTDTQYF. CDR3 coding DNA: TGTGCCAGCAGTCCTTTTACAGGGGGCCGCACAGATACGCAGTATTTT.

The rearrangement links TRBV6-1 to TRBJ2-1; 7 positions agree with TRBD1. This CDR3 spans 16 amino acids. The J segment lost 7 bases and the V segment lost 10 bases, leaving 19 bases of the junction unmatched. The germline gives CDR1 MNHNS, CDR2 SASEGT. The CDR3 nucleotides are TGTGCCACACGACAGGGCGCGGGTTCCCGAGATAATGAGCAGTTCTTC. This gives the protein CATRQGAGSRDNEQFF.

This clonotype has at least ten counts. This chain connects TRBV7-2 to TRBJ1-4; 8 bases agree with TRBD1. The CDR3 loop spans 15 amino acids. J was trimmed by 8 bases and V by 0 bases; bases with no gene match: 5. From germline, CDR1 is SGHTA and CDR2 FQGNSA. DNA of the CDR3: TGTGCCAGCAGCTTAGCCGGGACAGGTGTGGAAAAACTGTTTTTT. This codes for CASSLAGTGVEKLFF.

The chain employs TRBV27 and TRBJ2-5; possibly TRBD2 for D (6 bases). CDR3 length: 13 amino acids. Trimming took 8 bases from V and 4 from J, leaving 14 bases between them. Germline lookup yields CDR1 MNHEY and CDR2 SMNVEV (reference sequence). The CDR3 coding sequence is TGTGCCAGCTCCGGGGCGGGAAGAGAGACCCAGTACTTC. The encoded protein is CASSGAGRETQYF.

This clonotype has more than one count but fewer than ten. The J gene is TRBJ1-1, the V gene TRBV10-3, with unresolved D. V lost 8 bases and J 0 bases, leaving 10 bases between the germline ends. Germline CDR1 reads ENHRY; CDR2 reads SYGVKD. The CDR3 is 13 residues long. CDR3 nucleotide sequence: TGTGCCATCGCCCCTGACATGAACACTGAAGCTTTCTTT. It codes for CAIAPDMNTEAFF.

CDR3 in amino acids: CASSQDYYPVFEQFF. DNA of the CDR3: TGCGCCAGCAGCCAAGATTACTACCCAGTCTTTGAGCAGTTCTTC. The rearrangement joins TRBV4-3 to TRBJ2-1; D is ambiguous. Germline assignment: CDR1 LGHNA and CDR2 YSLEER. Between the trimmed V and J ends, which lost 0 bases and 9 bases, there was a span of 15 bases. The CDR3 consists of 15 residues.

This chain joins TRBV12-3 or TRBV12-4 and TRBJ2-5; 9 positions match TRBD1. The CDR3 is 22 residues long. V trimming: 2 bases; J trimming: 4 bases; junction bases outside the gene matches: 26. The CDR3 reads CASSLILSPHWGGQGTGETQYF. The CDR3 DNA reads as TGTGCCAGCAGTTTAATTTTGTCGCCCCACTGGGGGGGACAGGGAACGGGAGAGACCCAGTACTTC.

The sample holds a few counts of this clonotype. The chain joins TRBV19 to TRBJ1-5; maybe TRBD1 (5 bases). V dropped 6 bases and J dropped 3 bases, with 18 bases sitting between them. This CDR3 region has 16 residues. The germline V gene has CDR1 LNHDA and CDR2 SQIVND (reference sequence). DNA of the CDR3: TGTGCCAGTAGCCGGAGGGGCCTCTCGGACAATCAGCCCCAGCATTTT. Amino acid sequence: CASSRRGLSDNQPQHF. The full variable domain, rest sourced from reference TRBV19 and TRBJ1-5, is DGGITQSPKYLFRKEGQNVTLSCEQNLNHDAMYWYRQDPGQGLRLIYYSQIVNDFQKGDIAEGYSVSREKKESFPLTVTSAQKNPTAFYLCASSRRGLSDNQPQHFGDGTRLSIL.

Details on this clonotype: The junction differs from germline at one of its ends, possibly a read error. CDR3 loop: CASSLAPRLGDQLF. CDR3 coding DNA: TGTGCCAGCAGCTTAGCTCCCCGGCTGGGGGACCAGTTGTTC. The J gene is TRBJ2-1, the V gene TRBV7-2; D tentatively fits TRBD1 or TRBD2 (5 bases each). The CDR3 has 14 residues. Looked up from germline, CDR1 is SGHTA and CDR2 is FQGNSA.

The CDR3 bases are TGTGCCAGCAGTTTAAAAGGTATCCCCTACGAGCAGTACTTC. Translated: CASSLKGIPYEQYF. The chain recombines TRBV12-3 or TRBV12-4 with TRBJ2-7; D gene unclear. The CDR3 is made up of 14 amino acids. V lost 2 bases and J 2 bases, leaving 10 bases between the germline ends.

Only a few counts were recorded for this clonotype. CDR3 in amino acids: CASSFRAYSPLHF. The CDR3 bases are TGTGCCAGCAGTTTCCGGGCCTATTCACCCCTCCACTTT. J is TRBJ1-6 and V is TRBV12-3 or TRBV12-4; D not resolved. Between the trimmed V and J ends, which lost 3 bases and 8 bases, there was a span of 8 bases. The CDR3 contains 13 residues.

The chain combines TRBV6-2 or TRBV6-3 with TRBJ1-5; D uncertain. V was trimmed by 0 bases and J by 5 bases, leaving 20 bases between them. CDR1 and CDR2 (germline): MNHEY, SVGEGT. CDR3 length: 18 residues. For the CDR3, the DNA is TGTGCCAGCAGTTACTCCGTGGCGGCACCGGGCTATTATCAGCCCCAGCATTTT. The encoded protein is CASSYSVAAPGYYQPQHF.

This clonotype was seen a few times. The chain has TRBV5-3 and TRBJ2-7; either TRBD1 or TRBD2 may fit D (5 bases each). Being an ORF, TRBV5-3 has a function that is uncertain. V lost 8 bases to trimming and J lost 7 bases, with 22 bases between them. CDR3 length: 14 residues. CDR3 nucleotide sequence: TGTGCCAGCAGCGTCGGATGGGACGTCGGAGAGCAGTACTTC. The encoded protein is CASSVGWDVGEQYF.

In the case of this clonotype: An end of the junction differs from the germline gene, which may be a read error. The chain couples TRBV11-2 to TRBJ2-7; 8 nucleotides align to TRBD2. Germline V gene data show CDR1 as SGHAT and CDR2 as FQNNGV. This CDR3 comprises 14 residues. The DNA of the CDR3 is TGTGCCAGCAGCCCTTGGACTAGCAGCTACGACCAGTACTTC. Encoded protein: CASSPWTSSYDQYF.

This clonotype showed up just a few times. This chain joins TRBV6-2 or TRBV6-3 and TRBJ1-1, with D hard to call. CDR3 length: 16 residues. Between the trimmed V and J ends, which lost 3 bases and 0 bases, there was a span of 14 bases. CDR1 is MNHEY and CDR2 is SVGEGT in the germline V gene. CDR3: CASSYHQVRLNTEAFF. CDR3 DNA sequence: TGTGCCAGCAGTTATCACCAAGTCAGACTGAACACTGAAGCTTTCTTT.

The chain links TRBV15 to TRBJ2-7; either TRBD1 or TRBD2 may supply D (5 bases each). The V gene lost 0 bases and the J gene lost 3 bases, with 24 bases spanning the gap. Germline CDR1 reads LNHNV; CDR2 reads YYDKDF (reference sequence). The CDR3 length is 19 residues. CDR3 residues: CATSRDPSRGLIGVYEQYF. The CDR3 bases are TGTGCCACCAGCAGAGACCCCTCCCGCGGACTGATAGGGGTCTACGAGCAGTACTTC.

This clonotype was found many times. The chain is built from TRBV6-5 and TRBJ2-2, with D possibly TRBD1 on 5 matching bases. CDR1 is MNHEY, CDR2 SVGAGI, per germline. Trimming removed 7 bases from V and 5 bases from J, with 14 bases in between. There are 14 residues in the CDR3. Here the CDR3 reads CASMRRAGTGELFF. CDR3 DNA sequence: TGTGCCAGCATGCGACGGGCAGGGACCGGGGAGCTGTTTTTT.

V is TRBV2 and J is TRBJ1-4, with D unresolved. Germline CDR1 and CDR2: SNHLY and FYNNEI. V lost 6 bases and J lost 3, with 11 bases in between. The CDR3 has 14 residues. CDR3 in DNA: TGTGCCAGCAGAACGGGGAGCCCTAATGAAAAACTGTTTTTT. Amino acid sequence: CASRTGSPNEKLFF.

The chain has TRBV10-3 and TRBJ1-5; 7 bases map to TRBD1. CDR3 length equals 16 residues. The germline V gene has CDR1 ENHRY and CDR2 SYGVKD. J was trimmed by 0 bases and V by 5 bases; bases with no gene match: 7. The CDR3 DNA reads as TGTGCCATCAGTAGGGGGACAGCATATAGCAATCAGCCCCAGCATTTT. It translates to CAISRGTAYSNQPQHF.